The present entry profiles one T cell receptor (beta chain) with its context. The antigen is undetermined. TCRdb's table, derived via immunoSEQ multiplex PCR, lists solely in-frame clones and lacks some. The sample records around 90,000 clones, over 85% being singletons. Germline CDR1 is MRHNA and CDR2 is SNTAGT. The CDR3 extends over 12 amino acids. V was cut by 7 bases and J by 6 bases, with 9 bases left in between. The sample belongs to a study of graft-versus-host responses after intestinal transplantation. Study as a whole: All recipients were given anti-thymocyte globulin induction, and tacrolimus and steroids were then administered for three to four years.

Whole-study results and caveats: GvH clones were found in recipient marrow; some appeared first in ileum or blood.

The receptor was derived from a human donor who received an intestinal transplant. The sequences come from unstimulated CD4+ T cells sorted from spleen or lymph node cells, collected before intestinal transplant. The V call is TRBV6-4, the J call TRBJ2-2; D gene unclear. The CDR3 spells CASMANSGELFF. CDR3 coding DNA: TGTGCCAGCATGGCTAACTCCGGGGAGCTGTTTTTT.